What follows are 25 T cell receptor beta chains derived from one specimen sequenced in a study of response to subunit inactivated influenza vaccine. TCRdb ran MiXCR on the RT-PCR reads and lists one entry per CDR3 protein. Counted here are over 400,000 distinct CDR3 sequences, under 15% occurring once; the ten biggest clones make up roughly 14%. The source material was PBMCs from blood, sampled more than 35 days after vaccination. Source of these receptors: a man in his forties or fifties who received an inactivated influenza vaccine.

The J gene is TRBJ2-3, the V gene TRBV4-3; 7 nucleotides agree with TRBD2. This CDR3 spans 20 amino acids. Per germline, CDR1 LGHNA and CDR2 YSLEER. V trimming: 0 bases; J trimming: 2 bases; junction bases outside the gene matches: 17. The CDR3: CASSQDRLVAGVSITDTQYF. CDR3 DNA sequence: TGCGCCAGCAGCCAAGATCGGCTAGTGGCGGGAGTATCCATCACAGATACGCAGTATTTT.

The chain links TRBV18 to TRBJ2-1; D call uncertain. The V end lost 0 bases, the J end lost 0 bases, and 3 bases lay between the germline ends. CDR3 length: 14 amino acids. Germline-derived CDR1 and CDR2 are KGHSH and LQKENI. In DNA, the CDR3 is TGTGCCAGCTCACCACCTAGCTCCTACAATGAGCAGTTCTTC. Encoded protein: CASSPPSSYNEQFF.

The rearrangement uses TRBV7-2 and TRBJ2-7; 10 bases are a match to TRBD2. Trimming at V came to 7 bases and at J to 3 bases, leaving 9 bases not matched to a gene. In germline, CDR1 is SGHTA, CDR2 FQGNSA. CDR3 length: 15 residues. CDR3 in amino acids: CASKAGGSSVYEQYF. CDR3 bases: TGTGCCAGCAAAGCGGGGGGGAGTTCGGTCTACGAGCAGTACTTC.

This clonotype was counted a few times. The chain uses TRBV9 and TRBJ2-7, with TRBD2 matching 10 bases. V lost 0 bases to trimming and J lost 3 bases; unmatched junction nucleotides: 3. Germline V gene data show CDR1 as SGDLS and CDR2 as YYNGEE. The CDR3 spans 15 residues. CDR3 in DNA: TGTGCCAGCAGCGTAGATCCTAGCGGGAGCTACGAGCAGTACTTC. Encoded protein: CASSVDPSGSYEQYF.

This clonotype came up many times. V gene TRBV18 combines with J gene TRBJ2-7; D not resolved. CDR3 size: 14 residues. V lost 8 bases and J lost 1, with 15 bases in between. From germline, CDR1 is KGHSH and CDR2 LQKENI. The CDR3 reads CASPQPNDSYEQYF. For the CDR3, the DNA is TGTGCCAGCCCTCAACCTAACGATTCCTACGAGCAGTACTTC.

V gene TRBV6-1 combines with J gene TRBJ2-1, with a tentative D call TRBD2 (5 bases). The CDR3 extends over 15 amino acids. The V end lost 3 bases, the J end lost 7 bases, and 16 bases lay between the germline ends. Germline-derived CDR1 and CDR2 are MNHNS and SASEGT. The CDR3 protein is CASSEFRVRANEQFF. CDR3 DNA sequence: TGTGCCAGCAGTGAGTTCCGTGTGCGGGCGAATGAGCAGTTCTTC.

This clonotype was counted ten times or more. The chain couples TRBV28 to TRBJ2-7, with a tentative D call TRBD2 (5 bases). CDR3 length: 12 residues. The ends were cut back, 8 bases at V and 7 bases at J, with 15 bases in the middle. The germline V gene has CDR1 MDHEN and CDR2 SYDVKM. As DNA, the CDR3 is TGTGCCAGCTTCCGAGACCGGGGAGAGCAGTACTTC. Translated, it gives CASFRDRGEQYF.

There are a few counts of this clonotype. The J gene is TRBJ2-1, the V gene TRBV29-1; 14 bases agree with TRBD2. The germline V gene has CDR1 SQVTM and CDR2 ANQGSEA. The V and J ends lost 4 bases and 6 bases, in that order; junction bases with no gene match: 2. The CDR3 length is 14 residues. The CDR3 bases are TGCAGCGTTGGACTAGCGGGAGGGGTCAATGAGCAGTTCTTC. Encoded protein: CSVGLAGGVNEQFF.

About this clonotype: A much larger clone is a single base away; this may be a read error. In this CDR3 the conserved last residue, phenylalanine or tryptophan, is missing, so a read error is likely. The genes are TRBV15 and TRBJ1-1; D call uncertain. V gave up 0 bases and J gave up 2 bases, with 7 bases separating them. The germline CDR1 and CDR2 sequences are LNHNV and YYDKDF (reference sequence). The CDR3 has 14 amino acids. The chain's CDR3 is CATSRDYFNTEAFL. DNA of the CDR3: TGTGCCACCAGCAGAGATTATTTCAACACTGAAGCTTTCCTT.

This clonotype came up once. The V gene is TRBV3-1, the J gene TRBJ2-4; 8 bases agree with TRBD1. V shed 4 bases and J 0 bases; nucleotides not matched to a gene: 5. The CDR3 loop spans 16 amino acids. CDR1 and CDR2 from the germline V gene are LGHDT and YNNKEL (reference sequence). The CDR3 loop reads CASSLSRGLAKNIQYF. CDR3 nucleotides: TGTGCCAGCAGCCTCAGCAGGGGGCTAGCCAAAAACATTCAGTACTTC.

The chain links TRBV4-3 to TRBJ2-5; possible D gene TRBD1, 5 bases. This CDR3 has 18 residues. The V gene's germline CDR1 is LGHNA and CDR2 YSLEER. Between the trimmed V and J ends, which lost 0 bases and 2 bases, there was a span of 19 bases. CDR3 DNA: TGCGCCAGCAGCCAAGAGAAGGGGTCAGGCCCTGTACAAGAGACCCAGTACTTC. Its protein is CASSQEKGSGPVQETQYF.

V and J are TRBV7-8 and TRBJ1-1; possibly TRBD1 for D (5 bases). The CDR3 is 15 amino acids. CDR1 and CDR2 from the germline V gene are SGHVS and FQNEAQ. V was trimmed by 4 bases and J by 4 bases, leaving 16 bases between them. The CDR3, as DNA: TGTGCCAGCAGCTACCGGGACTTCCAGGGCACTGAAGCTTTCTTT. Its translation: CASSYRDFQGTEAFF. Based on the CDR3 plus reference TRBV7-8 and TRBJ1-1, the full variable domain is GAGVSQSPRYKVAKRGQDVALRCDPISGHVSLFWYQQALGQGPEFLTYFQNEAQLDKSGLPSDRFFAERPEGSVSTLKIQRTQQEDSAVYLCASSYRDFQGTEAFFGQGTRLTVV.

This clonotype was seen ten or more times. V usage is TRBV7-2 and J usage is TRBJ1-1, with D maybe TRBD1 (6 bases). There are 13 residues in the CDR3. Germline V gives CDR1 SGHTA, CDR2 FQGNSA. V lost 2 bases, J lost 5 bases, and 9 bases lay in between. CDR3 sequence (DNA): TGTGCCAGCAGCTTACCACAGGGTACTGAAGCTTTCTTT. This translates into CASSLPQGTEAFF.

This clonotype is a singleton in its sample. CDR3 in amino acids: CSARVGGGRAGETQYF. CDR3 bases: TGCAGTGCTAGAGTTGGGGGCGGGAGGGCCGGAGAGACCCAGTACTTC. The chain employs TRBV20-1 and TRBJ2-5, with TRBD2 matching 9 bases. In germline, CDR1 is DFQATT, CDR2 SNEGSKA (reference sequence). There are 16 residues in the CDR3. Trimming took 1 base from V and 4 from J; bases not matched to a gene: 10.

The table lists this clonotype with a few counts. The genes are TRBV20-1 and TRBJ1-5; a weak D match, TRBD1 (6 bases). The V and J ends lost 3 bases and 4 bases respectively, with 16 bases between them. The germline V gene has CDR1 DFQATT and CDR2 SNEGSKA (reference sequence). This CDR3 is 15 amino acids long. The CDR3 protein is CSASLGGSGNQPQHF. Written as DNA, the CDR3 is TGCAGTGCTAGCTTAGGGGGTTCGGGAAATCAGCCCCAGCATTTT.

This clonotype was found once. This chain connects TRBV4-1 to TRBJ2-1, with D perhaps matching TRBD1 or TRBD2 (6 bases each). V was cut by 4 bases and J by 2 bases, with 12 bases left in between. Germline lookup yields CDR1 MGHRA and CDR2 YSYEKL. The CDR3 is 15 residues long. CDR3 DNA sequence: TGCGCCAGCAGCCGACAGGAGGGCCCCTACAATGAGCAGTTCTTC. Protein sequence: CASSRQEGPYNEQFF.

The chain is built from TRBV5-1 and TRBJ2-7; 8 positions agree with TRBD1. CDR1 is SGHRS, CDR2 YFSETQ, per germline. The V gene end was trimmed by 3 bases and the J gene end by 3 bases; junction bases not matched to a gene: 8. The CDR3 runs to 15 residues. CDR3 bases: TGCGCCAGCAGCTGGACGACAGGGGCCCTCTACGAGCAGTACTTC. Translation gives CASSWTTGALYEQYF.

CDR3 DNA: TGCAGTGCAGAACCAGGCGGCGTGGAGACCCAGTACTTC. As protein: CSAEPGGVETQYF. This chain joins TRBV20-1 and TRBJ2-5; D is uncertain. Germline V gene lookup returns CDR1 DFQATT and CDR2 SNEGSKA (reference sequence). Trimming pared 6 bases from V and 5 bases from J, leaving 16 bases between. The CDR3 spans 13 residues.

This clonotype has just a few counts. The rearrangement links TRBV5-1 to TRBJ2-2; weak D call: TRBD2 (7 bases). The CDR3 sequence is 16 residues long. Trimming removed 2 bases at V and 4 bases at J, with 15 bases between. Germline V gene data show CDR1 as SGHRS and CDR2 as YFSETQ. The CDR3 region has the DNA TGCGCCAGCAGCTTAACGGGGGGCATCAGCACCGGGGAGCTGTTTTTT. The encoded protein is CASSLTGGISTGELFF.

This clonotype showed up just once. The J gene is TRBJ2-3, the V gene TRBV5-6; TRBD1 agrees at 7 bases. The V and J ends lost 4 bases and 4 bases, in that order; junction bases with no gene match: 6. Germline CDR1 is SGHDT and CDR2 is YYEEEE. The CDR3 loop spans 14 amino acids. This CDR3 is CASSPGTAADTQYF. CDR3 coding DNA: TGTGCCAGCAGCCCAGGGACAGCGGCAGATACGCAGTATTTT.

The chain joins TRBV20-1 to TRBJ1-1; unclear D gene. CDR3 length: 14 amino acids. V shed 3 bases and J shed 1 base, with 12 bases lying between them. The germline gives CDR1 DFQATT, CDR2 SNEGSKA (reference sequence). The CDR3 is CSARVAGKNTEAFF. The CDR3 DNA sequence: TGCAGTGCTAGGGTCGCAGGAAAGAACACTGAAGCTTTCTTT.

This clonotype was counted ten times or more. DNA for the CDR3: TGTGCCAGCTCACCACCGGGACACTACTCCTACGAGCAGTACTTC. Its protein product is CASSPPGHYSYEQYF. V is TRBV18 and J is TRBJ2-7, with D maybe TRBD1 (6 bases). The CDR3 totals 15 residues. Germline loops: CDR1 KGHSH, CDR2 LQKENI. V shed 0 bases and J shed 0 bases, with 9 bases lying between them.

This clonotype was seen repeatedly, ten times or more. The V call is TRBV20-1, the J call TRBJ2-1, with D perhaps matching TRBD2 (6 bases). Per germline, CDR1 DFQATT and CDR2 SNEGSKA (reference sequence). Deletions cut 6 bases from V and 0 bases from J, with 12 bases between. The CDR3 runs 14 residues. The CDR3 DNA follows: TGCAGTGCCACCGGGACTTCCTCCTACAATGAGCAGTTCTTC. Translating gives CSATGTSSYNEQFF.

This sequence joins TRBV4-2 and TRBJ1-1; 8 nucleotides align to TRBD1. V trimming: 4 bases; J trimming: 1 base; junction bases outside the gene matches: 8. The CDR3 loop spans 16 amino acids. Germline CDR1 reads LGHNA; CDR2 reads YNFKEQ. The CDR3 nucleotides read TGTGCCAGCAGCCGCCGCCCACAGGGGGAGAACACTGAAGCTTTCTTT. Residues: CASSRRPQGENTEAFF.

This clonotype was observed a handful of times. V and J are TRBV4-3 and TRBJ1-6; D not certain. Germline loops: CDR1 LGHNA, CDR2 YSLEER. V was pared by 4 bases and J by 7 bases, with 14 bases between. The CDR3 extends over 15 amino acids. The CDR3 reads CASSPNGRENSPLHF. In DNA form, the CDR3 reads TGCGCCAGCAGCCCGAACGGGAGGGAGAATTCACCCCTCCACTTT.